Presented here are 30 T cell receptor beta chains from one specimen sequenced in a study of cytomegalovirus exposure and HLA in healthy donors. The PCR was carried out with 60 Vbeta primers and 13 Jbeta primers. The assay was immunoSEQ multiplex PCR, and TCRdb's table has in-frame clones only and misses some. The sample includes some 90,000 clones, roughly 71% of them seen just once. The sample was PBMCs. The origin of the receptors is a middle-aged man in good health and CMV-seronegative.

The CDR3 DNA reads as TGTGCCAGCAGCTTAAGGGACTCCTACGAGCAGTACGTC. Amino acids: CASSLRDSYEQYV. This chain links TRBV11-2 with TRBJ2-7; unclear D gene. Deletions cut 2 bases from V and 0 bases from J, with 5 bases between. The CDR3 consists of 13 residues. Germline CDR1 reads SGHAT; CDR2 reads FQNNGV.

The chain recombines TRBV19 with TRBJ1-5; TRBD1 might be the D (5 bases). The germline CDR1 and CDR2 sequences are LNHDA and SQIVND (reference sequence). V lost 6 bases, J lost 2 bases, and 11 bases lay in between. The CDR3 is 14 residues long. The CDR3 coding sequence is TGTGCCAGTAGCGGGGGTCAGGGCAATCAGCCCCAGCATTTT. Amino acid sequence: CASSGGQGNQPQHF.

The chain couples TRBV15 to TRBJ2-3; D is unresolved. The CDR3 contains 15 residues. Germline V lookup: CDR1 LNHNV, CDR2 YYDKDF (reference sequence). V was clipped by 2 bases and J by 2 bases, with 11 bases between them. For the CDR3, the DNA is TGTGCCACCAGCAGATATCACAGAGACACAGATACGCAGTATTTT. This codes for CATSRYHRDTDTQYF.

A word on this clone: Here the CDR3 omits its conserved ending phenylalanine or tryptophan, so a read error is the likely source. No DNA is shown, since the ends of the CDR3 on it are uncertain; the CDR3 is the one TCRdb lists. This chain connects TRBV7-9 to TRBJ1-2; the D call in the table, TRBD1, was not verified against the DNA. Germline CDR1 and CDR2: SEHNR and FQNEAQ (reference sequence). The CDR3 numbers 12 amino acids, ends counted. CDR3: CASSLAGQGFIL.

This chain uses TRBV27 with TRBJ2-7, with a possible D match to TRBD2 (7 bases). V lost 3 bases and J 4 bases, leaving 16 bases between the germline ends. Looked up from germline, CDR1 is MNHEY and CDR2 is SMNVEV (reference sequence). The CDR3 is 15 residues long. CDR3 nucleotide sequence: TGTGCCAGCAGTTTGCGCGGGGGCTCCGTATACGAGCAGTACTTC. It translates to CASSLRGGSVYEQYF.

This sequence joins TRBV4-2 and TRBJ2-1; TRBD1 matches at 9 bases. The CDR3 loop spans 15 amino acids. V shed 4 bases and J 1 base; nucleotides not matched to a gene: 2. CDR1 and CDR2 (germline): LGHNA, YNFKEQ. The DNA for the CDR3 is TGTGCCAGCAGCCCAGGACAGGGGTCCTACAATGAGCAGTTCTTC. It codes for CASSPGQGSYNEQFF.

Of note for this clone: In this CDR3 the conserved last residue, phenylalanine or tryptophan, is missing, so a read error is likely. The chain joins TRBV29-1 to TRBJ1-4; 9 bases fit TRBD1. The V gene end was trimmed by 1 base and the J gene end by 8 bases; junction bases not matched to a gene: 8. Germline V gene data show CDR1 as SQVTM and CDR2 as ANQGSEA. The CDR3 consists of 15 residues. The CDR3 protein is CSVEGLDRGREKLFV. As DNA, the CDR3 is TGCAGCGTTGAAGGGCTCGACAGGGGGAGAGAAAAACTGTTTGTT.

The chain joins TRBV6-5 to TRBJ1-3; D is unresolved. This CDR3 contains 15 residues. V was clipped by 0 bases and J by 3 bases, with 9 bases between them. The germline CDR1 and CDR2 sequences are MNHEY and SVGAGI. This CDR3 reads CASSYSPVRGNTIYF. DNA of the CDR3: TGTGCCAGCAGTTACTCTCCGGTGCGTGGAAACACCATATATTTT.

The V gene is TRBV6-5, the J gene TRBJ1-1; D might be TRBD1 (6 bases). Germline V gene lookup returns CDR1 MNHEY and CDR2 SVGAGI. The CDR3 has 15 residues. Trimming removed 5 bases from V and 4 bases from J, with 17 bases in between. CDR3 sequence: CASSLGRGAPTEAFF. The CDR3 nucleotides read TGTGCCAGCAGTCTCGGACGGGGGGCGCCCACTGAAGCTTTCTTT.

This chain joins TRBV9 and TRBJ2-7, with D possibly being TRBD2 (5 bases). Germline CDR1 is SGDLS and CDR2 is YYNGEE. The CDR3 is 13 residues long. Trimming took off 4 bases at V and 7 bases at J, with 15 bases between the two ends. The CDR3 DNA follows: TGTGCCAGCAGCTCTTCGGGCACGGGAGAGCAGTACTTC. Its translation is CASSSSGTGEQYF.

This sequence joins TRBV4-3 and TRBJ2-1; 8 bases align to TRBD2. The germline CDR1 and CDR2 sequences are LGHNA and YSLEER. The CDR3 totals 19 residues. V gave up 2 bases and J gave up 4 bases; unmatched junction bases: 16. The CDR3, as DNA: TGCGCCAGCAGCCAACAGGCTAGCGGGTGGGGGGGCCCTTACAATGAGCAGTTCTTC. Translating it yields CASSQQASGWGGPYNEQFF.

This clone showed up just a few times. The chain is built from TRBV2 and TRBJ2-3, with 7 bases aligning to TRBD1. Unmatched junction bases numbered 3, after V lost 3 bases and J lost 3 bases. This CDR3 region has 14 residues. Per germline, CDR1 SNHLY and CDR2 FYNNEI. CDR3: CASSETGKTDTQYF. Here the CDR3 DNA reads TGTGCCAGCAGTGAGACAGGGAAAACAGATACGCAGTATTTT.

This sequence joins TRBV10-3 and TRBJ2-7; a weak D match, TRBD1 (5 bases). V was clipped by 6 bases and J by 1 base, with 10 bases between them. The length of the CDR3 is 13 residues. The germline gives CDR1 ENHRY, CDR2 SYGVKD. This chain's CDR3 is CAISARGSYEQYV. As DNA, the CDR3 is TGTGCCATCAGCGCTAGGGGATCCTACGAGCAGTACGTC.

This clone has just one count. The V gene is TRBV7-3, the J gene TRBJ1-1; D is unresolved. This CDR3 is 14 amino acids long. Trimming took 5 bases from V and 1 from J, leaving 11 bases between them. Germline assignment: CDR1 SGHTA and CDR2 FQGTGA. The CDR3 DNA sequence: TGTGCCAGCAGCCCTAGTTCGGGGAACACTGAAGCTTTCTTT. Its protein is CASSPSSGNTEAFF.

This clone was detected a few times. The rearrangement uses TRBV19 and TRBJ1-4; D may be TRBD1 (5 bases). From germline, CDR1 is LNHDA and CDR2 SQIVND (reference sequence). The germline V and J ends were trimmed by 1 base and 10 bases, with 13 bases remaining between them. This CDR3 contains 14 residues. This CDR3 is CASSIGGFGGKLFF. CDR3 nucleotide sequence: TGTGCCAGTAGTATAGGGGGCTTTGGCGGAAAACTGTTTTTT.

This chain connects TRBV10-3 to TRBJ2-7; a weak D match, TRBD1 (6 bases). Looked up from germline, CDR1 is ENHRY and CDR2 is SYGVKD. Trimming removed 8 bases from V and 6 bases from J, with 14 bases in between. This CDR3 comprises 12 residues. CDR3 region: CAIGTSLVEQYF. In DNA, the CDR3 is TGTGCCATCGGGACAAGTCTAGTCGAGCAGTACTTC.

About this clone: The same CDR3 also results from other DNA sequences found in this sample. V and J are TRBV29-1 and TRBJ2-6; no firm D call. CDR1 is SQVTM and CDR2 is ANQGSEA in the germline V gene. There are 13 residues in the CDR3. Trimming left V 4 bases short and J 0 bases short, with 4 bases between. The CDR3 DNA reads TGCAGCGTTGGTAGCTCTGGGGCCAACGTCCTGACTTTC. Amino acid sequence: CSVGSSGANVLTF.

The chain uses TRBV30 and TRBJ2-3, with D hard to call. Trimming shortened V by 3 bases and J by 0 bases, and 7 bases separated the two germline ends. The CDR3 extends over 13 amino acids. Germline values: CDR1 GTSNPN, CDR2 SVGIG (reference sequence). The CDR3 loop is CAWRVGSTDTQYF. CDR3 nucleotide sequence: TGTGCCTGGAGGGTCGGGAGCACAGATACGCAGTATTTT.

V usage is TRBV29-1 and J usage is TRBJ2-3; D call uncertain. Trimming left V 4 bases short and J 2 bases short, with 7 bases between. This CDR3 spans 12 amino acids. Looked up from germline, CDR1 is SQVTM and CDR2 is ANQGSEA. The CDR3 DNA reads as TGCAGCGTTGTACAGCACACAGATACGCAGTATTTT. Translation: CSVVQHTDTQYF.

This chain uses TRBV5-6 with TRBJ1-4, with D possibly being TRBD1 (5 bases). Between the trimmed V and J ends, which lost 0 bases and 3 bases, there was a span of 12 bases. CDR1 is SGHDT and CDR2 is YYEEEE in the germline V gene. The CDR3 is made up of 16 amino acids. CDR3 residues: CASSLGRDGANEKLFF. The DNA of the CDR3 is TGTGCCAGCAGCTTGGGCAGGGATGGGGCTAATGAAAAACTGTTTTTT.

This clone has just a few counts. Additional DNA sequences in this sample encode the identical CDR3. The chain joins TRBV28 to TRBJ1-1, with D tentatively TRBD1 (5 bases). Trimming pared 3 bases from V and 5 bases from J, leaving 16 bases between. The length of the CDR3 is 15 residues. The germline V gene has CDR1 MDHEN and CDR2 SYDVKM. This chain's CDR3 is CASSFLGQEGTEAFF. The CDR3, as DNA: TGTGCCAGCAGTTTTCTAGGTCAGGAGGGGACTGAAGCTTTCTTT.

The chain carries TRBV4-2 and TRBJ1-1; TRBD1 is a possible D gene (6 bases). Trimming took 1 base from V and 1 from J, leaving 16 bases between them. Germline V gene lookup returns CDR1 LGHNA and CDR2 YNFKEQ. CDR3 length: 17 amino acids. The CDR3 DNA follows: TGTGCCAGCAGCCAAGCGAACAGGGAATGGTCGAACACTGAAGCTTTCTTT. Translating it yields CASSQANREWSNTEAFF.

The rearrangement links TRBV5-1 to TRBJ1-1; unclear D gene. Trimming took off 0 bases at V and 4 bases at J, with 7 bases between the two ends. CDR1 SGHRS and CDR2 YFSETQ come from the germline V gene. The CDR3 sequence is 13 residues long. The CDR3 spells CASSLEYGTEAFF. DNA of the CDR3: TGCGCCAGCAGCTTGGAGTACGGCACTGAAGCTTTCTTT.

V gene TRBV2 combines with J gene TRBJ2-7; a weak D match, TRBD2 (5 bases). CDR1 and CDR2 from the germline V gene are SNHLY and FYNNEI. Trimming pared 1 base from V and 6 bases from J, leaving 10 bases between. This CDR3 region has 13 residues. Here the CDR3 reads CASSEVWRREQYF. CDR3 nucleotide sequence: TGTGCCAGCAGTGAAGTGTGGAGGCGCGAGCAGTACTTC.

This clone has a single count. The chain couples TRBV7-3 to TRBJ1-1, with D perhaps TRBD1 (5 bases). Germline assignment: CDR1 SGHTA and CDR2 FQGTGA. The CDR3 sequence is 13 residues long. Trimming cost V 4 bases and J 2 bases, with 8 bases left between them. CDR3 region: CASSSQVNTEAFF. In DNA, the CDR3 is TGTGCCAGCAGCTCACAGGTTAACACTGAAGCTTTCTTT.

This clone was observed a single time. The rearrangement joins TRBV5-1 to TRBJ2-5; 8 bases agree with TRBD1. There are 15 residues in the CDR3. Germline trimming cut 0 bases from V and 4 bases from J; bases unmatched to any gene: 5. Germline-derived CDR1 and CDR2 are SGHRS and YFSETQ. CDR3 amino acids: CASSLVGQGAETQYF. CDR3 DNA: TGCGCCAGCAGCTTGGTCGGGCAGGGGGCAGAGACCCAGTACTTC.

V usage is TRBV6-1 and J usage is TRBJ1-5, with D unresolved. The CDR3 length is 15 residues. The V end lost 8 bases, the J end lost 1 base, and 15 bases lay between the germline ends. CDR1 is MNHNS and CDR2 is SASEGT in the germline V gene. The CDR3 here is CASRLTLWSNQPQHF. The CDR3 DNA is TGTGCCAGCCGGTTAACCTTATGGAGCAATCAGCCCCAGCATTTT.

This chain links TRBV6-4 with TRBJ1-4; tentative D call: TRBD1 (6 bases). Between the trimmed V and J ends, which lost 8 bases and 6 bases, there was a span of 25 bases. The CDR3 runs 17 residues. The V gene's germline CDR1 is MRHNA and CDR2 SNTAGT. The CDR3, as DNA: TGTGCCAGCTATTGCAGGGGAGAGGGAGTGGGGTATGAAAAACTGTTTTTT. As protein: CASYCRGEGVGYEKLFF.

CDR3 protein: CASSLTGTSGGGNRNTQYF. The CDR3 region has the DNA TGTGCCAGCAGCCTAACAGGGACTAGCGGGGGGGGAAACCGGAATACGCAGTATTTT. V usage is TRBV4-2 and J usage is TRBJ2-3; 16 bases are a match to TRBD2. The V gene's germline CDR1 is LGHNA and CDR2 YNFKEQ. This CDR3 region has 19 residues. The junction had 14 bases not matched to a gene; V was cut back by 4 bases and J by 7 bases.

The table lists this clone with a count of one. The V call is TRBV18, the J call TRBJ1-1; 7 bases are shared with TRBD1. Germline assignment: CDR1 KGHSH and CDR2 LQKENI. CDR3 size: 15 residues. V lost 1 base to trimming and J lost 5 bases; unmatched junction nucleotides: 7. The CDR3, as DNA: TGTGCCAGCTCACCACAGTGGGACAGTAGGACTGAAGCTTTCTTT. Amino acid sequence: CASSPQWDSRTEAFF.